The 32 T cell receptor beta chains in this list originate from one sample, sequenced in a study of T-cell reconstitution after alpha-beta-depleted transplantation in children. Preparing the TCRbeta library involved the use of unique molecular identifiers. One entry per CDR3 protein results from TCRdb running MiXCR on the PCR reads. The table shows about 870,000 distinct CDR3 sequences, with 16% occurring only once. Here the sequenced sample was PBMCs, mostly from graft donor cells, taken 360 days after TCRalphabeta/CD19-depleted stem cell transplant. The receptors shown here come from a male patient aged 5 to 17 who had a stem cell transplant for acute lymphoblastic leukemia, so the T cells may come from the graft donor.

The chain combines TRBV29-1 with TRBJ2-5; 9 bases are shared with TRBD1. The CDR3 is 13 amino acids. Germline-derived CDR1 and CDR2 are SQVTM and ANQGSEA. The CDR3 bases are TGCACCACCCACAGGGGGCCACAAGAGACCCAGTACTTC. This translates into CTTHRGPQETQYF. The full variable domain, its missing parts supplied by reference TRBV29-1 and TRBJ2-5, is SAVISQKPSRDICQRGTSLTIQCQVDSQVTMMFWYRQQPGQSLTLIATANQGSEATYESGFVIDKFPISRPNLTFSTLTVSNMSPEDSSIYLCTTHRGPQETQYFGPGTRLLVL.

This clonotype was counted ten times or more. The genes are TRBV12-3 or TRBV12-4 and TRBJ2-7, with TRBD2 identical over 10 bases. The V gene end was trimmed by 5 bases and the J gene end by 3 bases; junction bases not matched to a gene: 10. This CDR3 has 16 residues. The DNA for the CDR3 is TGTGCCAGCAGTGACTATCTAGCGGGAGAAAACTACGAGCAGTACTTC. Amino acid sequence: CASSDYLAGENYEQYF.

This clonotype was recorded a few times. The CDR3 protein is CAIKSGTGGEKLFF. The CDR3 nucleotides are TGTGCCATCAAATCCGGGACTGGGGGTGAAAAACTGTTTTTT. This chain joins TRBV10-3 and TRBJ1-4, with TRBD1 as a possible D gene (5 bases). V was pared by 7 bases and J by 7 bases, with 16 bases between. The germline CDR1 and CDR2 sequences are ENHRY and SYGVKD. The CDR3 is 14 residues long.

This clonotype has more than one count but fewer than ten. The V call is TRBV7-9, the J call TRBJ2-7; D not certain. Germline V CDR1 and CDR2: SEHNR, FQNEAQ (reference sequence). CDR3 length: 11 amino acids. With 5 bases removed from V and 3 bases from J, the gap between germline ends came to 5 bases. The CDR3 loop is CASSVYYEQYF. The CDR3 region has the DNA TGTGCCAGCAGCGTATACTACGAGCAGTACTTC.

This clonotype was recorded a few times. The V gene is TRBV20-1, the J gene TRBJ2-7; 8 bases agree with TRBD2. With V trimmed by 3 bases and J by 7 bases, 11 bases remained unmatched. Germline CDR1 reads DFQATT; CDR2 reads SNEGSKA (reference sequence). This CDR3 comprises 14 residues. CDR3: CSASTVSGKGEQYF. CDR3 in DNA: TGCAGTGCTAGTACGGTTAGCGGGAAGGGAGAGCAGTACTTC.

This clonotype was seen at least ten times. This chain uses TRBV18 with TRBJ2-1; 10 positions match TRBD1. Per germline, CDR1 KGHSH and CDR2 LQKENI. The CDR3 has 17 residues. V shed 3 bases, J shed 4 bases, and the junction held 9 bases outside the gene matches. The CDR3 loop reads CASSPNRQGASYNEQFF. In DNA, the CDR3 is TGTGCCAGCTCACCTAACCGACAGGGGGCCTCGTACAATGAGCAGTTCTTC.

This clonotype was seen more than once but under ten times. V and J are TRBV3-1 and TRBJ2-7, with D perhaps matching TRBD2 (6 bases). V lost 3 bases to trimming and J lost 3 bases, with 15 bases between them. This CDR3 comprises 15 residues. Looked up from germline, CDR1 is LGHDT and CDR2 is YNNKEL (reference sequence). CDR3 nucleotides: TGTGCCAGCAGCCATGCTCCTTTGGGGGGCTACGAGCAGTACTTC. Its protein is CASSHAPLGGYEQYF.

The J gene is TRBJ1-2, the V gene TRBV5-1; 10 bases map to TRBD1. The CDR3 consists of 17 residues. Germline CDR1 is SGHRS and CDR2 is YFSETQ. J was trimmed by 5 bases and V by 5 bases; bases with no gene match: 15. The CDR3 nucleotides are TGCGCCAGCAGGCCCGGGACAGGGGTTCTAAAAGGTTATGGCTACACCTTC. Amino acid sequence: CASRPGTGVLKGYGYTF.

This clonotype was found many times. The rearrangement joins TRBV29-1 to TRBJ1-2, with TRBD1 matching 7 bases. J was trimmed by 4 bases and V by 4 bases; bases with no gene match: 0. Germline V CDR1 and CDR2: SQVTM, ANQGSEA. The CDR3 totals 11 residues. CDR3 nucleotides: TGCAGCGTTGGGGACAGCTATGGCTACACCTTC. Amino acid sequence: CSVGDSYGYTF.

This clonotype appeared many times. Germline and junction disagree at one end, which may indicate a read error. The chain is built from TRBV5-1 and TRBJ2-1; D unclear. The CDR3 runs 12 residues. Germline V gene data show CDR1 as SGHRS and CDR2 as YFSETQ. CDR3 in amino acids: CASSLVRNEQFF. The CDR3 DNA sequence: TGCGCCAGCAGTTTGGTAAGGAATGAGCAGTTCTTC. The full variable domain, with the rest looked up from reference TRBV5-1 and TRBJ2-1, is KAGVTQTPRYLIKTRGQQVTLSCSPISGHRSVSWYQQTPGQGLQFLFEYFSETQRNKGNFPGRFSGRQFSNSRSEMNVSTLELGDSALYLCASSLVRNEQFFGPGTRLTVL.

In its sample, this clonotype was seen many times. The chain recombines TRBV10-3 with TRBJ2-7, with TRBD2 as a possible D gene (6 bases). This CDR3 is 13 amino acids long. The V gene's germline CDR1 is ENHRY and CDR2 SYGVKD. Trimming took 5 bases from V and 5 from J, leaving 13 bases between them. The CDR3, as DNA: TGTGCCATCAGTACGCGCGGGACCCACGAGCAGTACTTC. It is translated as CAISTRGTHEQYF.

The chain combines TRBV2 with TRBJ2-5; D is ambiguous. The CDR3 spans 15 residues. The ends were cut back, 1 base at V and 0 bases at J, with 9 bases in the middle. The V gene's germline CDR1 is SNHLY and CDR2 FYNNEI. Written as DNA, the CDR3 is TGTGCCAGCAGTGAAGGGTGGGTTCACCAAGAGACCCAGTACTTC. It codes for CASSEGWVHQETQYF.

This clonotype was counted at least ten times. V usage is TRBV7-7 and J usage is TRBJ1-4; 8 positions agree with TRBD1. The germline V gene encodes CDR1 SSHAT and CDR2 FNYEAQ (reference sequence). Trimming cost V 1 base and J 8 bases; bases outside gene matches: 6. The CDR3 spans 15 residues. This chain's CDR3 is CASSLGTGFSEKLFF. The DNA of the CDR3 is TGTGCCAGCAGCTTAGGGACAGGGTTCAGCGAAAAACTGTTTTTT.

V usage is TRBV11-2 and J usage is TRBJ1-4; D not certain. In germline, CDR1 is SGHAT, CDR2 FQNNGV. This CDR3 has 14 amino acids. The V end lost 4 bases, the J end lost 7 bases, and 13 bases lay between the germline ends. The CDR3 reads CASSSLELGEKLFF. In DNA, the CDR3 is TGTGCCAGCAGCTCGCTTGAGCTAGGTGAAAAACTGTTTTTT.

A note on this clonotype: The junction differs from germline at one of its ends, possibly a read error. Here the CDR3 DNA reads TGTGCCAGCAGTTACTCGCTCGGCTCCTTCAATGAGCAGTTCTTC. It translates to CASSYSLGSFNEQFF. This chain connects TRBV6-5 to TRBJ2-1; D is ambiguous. CDR3 length: 15 residues. Germline V CDR1 and CDR2: MNHEY, SVGAGI.

This chain links TRBV7-3 with TRBJ2-1; 9 nucleotides match TRBD2. V dropped 2 bases and J dropped 7; count of bases not matched to a gene: 12. This CDR3 spans 17 amino acids. Germline V gene data show CDR1 as SGHTA and CDR2 as FQGTGA. CDR3 nucleotide sequence: TGTGCCAGCAGCTTAGGTTGGAGTAGCGGGAGTAGGAATGAGCAGTTCTTC. Its protein is CASSLGWSSGSRNEQFF.

The chain employs TRBV7-4 and TRBJ2-7; the match to TRBD1 covers 9 bases. Trimming took 4 bases from V and 5 from J; bases not matched to a gene: 6. This CDR3 has 14 amino acids. Per germline, CDR1 SGHVT and CDR2 SQSDAQ. The CDR3 loop reads CASSSHRGLDEQYF. The DNA of the CDR3 is TGTGCCAGCAGCTCCCACAGGGGGCTGGACGAGCAGTACTTC.

This clonotype was seen only a few times. The chain uses TRBV6-5 and TRBJ1-2, with D perhaps TRBD1 (5 bases). CDR1 MNHEY and CDR2 SVGAGI come from the germline V gene. The CDR3 runs 15 residues. The V end lost 6 bases, the J end lost 5 bases, and 19 bases lay between the germline ends. The CDR3: CASSPDTLLGYGYTF. The CDR3 region has the DNA TGTGCCAGCAGCCCGGACACCCTATTAGGGTATGGCTACACCTTC.

A few counts support this clonotype. The V and J genes are TRBV11-2 and TRBJ1-1; D is perhaps TRBD1 (5 bases). CDR1 SGHAT and CDR2 FQNNGV come from the germline V gene. The CDR3 contains 16 residues. The V end lost 4 bases, the J end lost 0 bases, and 15 bases lay between the germline ends. The DNA of the CDR3 is TGTGCCAGCAGCTCCCCCCCAAGGGACCTGAACACTGAAGCTTTCTTT. Protein product: CASSSPPRDLNTEAFF.

The chain uses TRBV6-5 and TRBJ2-5, with 11 bases matching TRBD2. Germline trimming cut 0 bases from V and 2 bases from J; bases unmatched to any gene: 8. CDR1 and CDR2 from the germline V gene are MNHEY and SVGAGI. The CDR3 is 18 amino acids. CDR3 DNA sequence: TGTGCCAGCAGTTACTCGGGGCTAGCGGGAGGTGGGCAAGAGACCCAGTACTTC. This codes for CASSYSGLAGGGQETQYF.

This clonotype was detected only a few times. The V gene is TRBV7-6, the J gene TRBJ2-4; 9 bases agree with TRBD2. CDR1 is SGHVS and CDR2 is FNYEAQ in the germline V gene. CDR3 length equals 16 residues. The V gene end was trimmed by 1 base and the J gene end by 10 bases; junction bases not matched to a gene: 11. CDR3 nucleotides: TGTGCCAGCAGCTTAGTGAGACGCGGGAGGGAGGGGATTCAGTACTTC. Protein: CASSLVRRGREGIQYF.

This clonotype was seen a few times. The CDR3 DNA follows: TGTGCCAGCAGCTTAGTTTGGATTAGCGGGTTTTCCTACGAGCAGTACTTC. Protein product: CASSLVWISGFSYEQYF. The V call is TRBV7-9, the J call TRBJ2-7; 7 bases map to TRBD2. This CDR3 spans 17 amino acids. Germline lookup yields CDR1 SEHNR and CDR2 FQNEAQ (reference sequence). After removal of 1 base from V and 1 base from J, the junction contained 10 bases not matched to a gene. Drawing the rest from reference TRBV7-9 and TRBJ2-7, the complete variable domain is DTGVSQNPRHKITKRGQNVTFRCDPISEHNRLYWYRQTLGQGPEFLTYFQNEAQLEKSRLLSDRFSAERPKGSFSTLEIQRTEQGDSAMYLCASSLVWISGFSYEQYFGPGTRLTVT.

This clonotype was observed at least ten times. CDR3 sequence (DNA): TGTGCCAGCAGCCTCGGACTAGCGGGAGGGCTACATGAGCAGTTCTTC. This gives the protein CASSLGLAGGLHEQFF. J is TRBJ2-1 and V is TRBV12-3 or TRBV12-4; 15 bases agree with TRBD2. This CDR3 is built from 16 residues. J lost 8 bases, V lost 6 bases, and 8 bases had no gene match.

This clonotype occurred many times. The chain has TRBV5-1 and TRBJ2-1, with 15 bases identical to TRBD2. Unmatched junction bases numbered 7, after V lost 3 bases and J lost 9 bases. This CDR3 has 16 residues. Germline loops: CDR1 SGHRS, CDR2 YFSETQ. The CDR3 DNA follows: TGCGCCAGCAGCTGGGGACTAGCGGGAGGTTGGGGTGAGCAGTTCTTC. This sequence encodes CASSWGLAGGWGEQFF.

A few counts support this clonotype. The chain carries TRBV3-1 and TRBJ2-1; 11 bases agree with TRBD2. CDR1 is LGHDT and CDR2 is YNNKEL in the germline V gene (reference sequence). The CDR3 is 14 amino acids. Trimming at V came to 4 bases and at J to 8 bases, leaving 4 bases not matched to a gene. The CDR3 protein is CASSPGTSGDEQFF. Written as DNA, the CDR3 is TGTGCCAGCAGCCCCGGGACTAGCGGCGATGAGCAGTTCTTC.

The chain couples TRBV20-1 to TRBJ2-7, with D possibly TRBD1 on 6 matching bases. V was cut by 6 bases and J by 3 bases, with 18 bases left in between. Germline loops: CDR1 DFQATT, CDR2 SNEGSKA (reference sequence). The CDR3 is 14 residues long. In DNA form, the CDR3 reads TGCAGTGCAGACAGGCAGGGTTTGGGCTACGAGCAGTACTTC. Translating gives CSADRQGLGYEQYF.

The chain is built from TRBV7-2 and TRBJ2-1, with TRBD2 matching 11 bases. This CDR3 contains 18 residues. Germline V gives CDR1 SGHTA, CDR2 FQGNSA. J lost 6 bases, V lost 0 bases, and 10 bases had no gene match. The chain's CDR3 is CASSLAVVVTSGSNEQFF. DNA for the CDR3: TGTGCCAGCAGCTTAGCGGTCGTCGTAACTAGCGGGAGCAATGAGCAGTTCTTC.

Ten or more counts support this clonotype. The rearrangement joins TRBV15 to TRBJ1-2; D is unclear. Germline V gene lookup returns CDR1 LNHNV and CDR2 YYDKDF (reference sequence). CDR3 size: 16 residues. V was cut by 3 bases and J by 0 bases, with 14 bases left in between. CDR3 amino acids: CATSRALFRTNYGYTF. CDR3 bases: TGTGCCACCAGCAGGGCCTTGTTCCGCACTAACTATGGCTACACCTTC.

This clonotype was seen more than once but under ten times. The J gene is TRBJ1-2, the V gene TRBV29-1; 9 nucleotides match TRBD1. Losses at the gene ends were 5 bases for V and 8 bases for J; bases not matched to a gene: 9. Germline V gives CDR1 SQVTM, CDR2 ANQGSEA. The CDR3 runs 13 residues. CDR3 sequence reads: CSVTRDRASGYTF. In DNA form, the CDR3 reads TGCAGCGTTACTAGGGACAGGGCGTCCGGCTACACCTTC.

This clonotype was seen a single time. The CDR3 sequence is CAISVGTEAFF. In nucleotides, the CDR3 is TGTGCCATCAGTGTCGGAACTGAAGCTTTCTTT. This sequence joins TRBV10-3 and TRBJ1-1; the D is unclear. V was trimmed by 4 bases and J by 5 bases, leaving 5 bases between them. The CDR3 length is 11 residues. CDR1 is ENHRY, CDR2 SYGVKD, per germline.

CDR3: CASSLISSGSYIQYF. CDR3 coding DNA: TGTGCCAGCAGTTTGATCAGTAGCGGGAGTTACATTCAGTACTTC. The V call is TRBV12-3 or TRBV12-4, the J call TRBJ2-4; TRBD2 matches at 9 bases. J was trimmed by 8 bases and V by 3 bases; bases with no gene match: 8. This CDR3 spans 15 amino acids.

J is TRBJ2-7 and V is TRBV5-1, with D tentatively TRBD1 (6 bases). Germline CDR1 is SGHRS and CDR2 is YFSETQ. This CDR3 is 19 amino acids long. With 0 bases removed from V and 2 bases from J, the gap between germline ends came to 24 bases. The CDR3 region is CASSLVQWGSAGAPYEQYF. The CDR3 DNA sequence: TGCGCCAGCAGCTTGGTACAATGGGGATCGGCAGGGGCACCCTACGAGCAGTACTTC.